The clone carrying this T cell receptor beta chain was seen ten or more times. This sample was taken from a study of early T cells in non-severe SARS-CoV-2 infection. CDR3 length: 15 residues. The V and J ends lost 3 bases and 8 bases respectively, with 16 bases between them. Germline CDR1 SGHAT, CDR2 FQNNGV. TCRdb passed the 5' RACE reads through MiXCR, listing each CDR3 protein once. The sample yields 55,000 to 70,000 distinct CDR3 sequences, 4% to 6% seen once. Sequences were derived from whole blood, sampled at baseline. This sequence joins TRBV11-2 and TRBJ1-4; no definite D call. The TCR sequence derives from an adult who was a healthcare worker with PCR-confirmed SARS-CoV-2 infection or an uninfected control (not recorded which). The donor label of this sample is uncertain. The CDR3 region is CASSLGRTQREKLFF. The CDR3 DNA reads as TGTGCCAGCAGCTTGGGCCGGACGCAGAGGGAAAAACTGTTTTTT.